Listed below are T cell receptor beta chains from one sample, sequenced in a study of beta chain features in type 1 diabetes. This table comes from immunoSEQ multiplex PCR, and its TCRdb copy is limited to in-frame clones, with some not included. The table has fewer than 250,000 clones, over 7.5% seen once. Sequenced input: naive CD4+ T cells from blood. Receptor source: a young woman in good health. The CDR3 runs from the conserved cysteine through the conserved F or W. Fields, in order: V gene, clone size, J gene, D gene, CDR3 DNA, CDR3 protein. The D gene is left open where the match is weak. Some rows have no size entry. The others give once, few or many, or a class for an expanded clone.

>TRBV28|.|TRBJ1-5|.
TGTGCCAGCAGCCTGGGGGGGAGCAATCAGCCCCAGCATTTT
CASSLGGSNQPQHF
>TRBV5-6|.|TRBJ2-7|.
TGTGCCAGCAGCCCTTACGGGGATACTTTCTCCTACGAGCAGTACTTC
CASSPYGDTFSYEQYF
>TRBV7-2|many|TRBJ2-7|TRBD1
TGTGCCAGCAGCCAGACAGGGACCCACGAGCAGTACTTC
CASSQTGTHEQYF
>TRBV5-5|few|TRBJ1-2|TRBD1
TGTGCCAGCAGCTCGGGACAGCTCATGGGCTACACCTTC
CASSSGQLMGYTF
>TRBV18|few|TRBJ1-1|TRBD1
TGTGCCAGCTCACCAAACCAAGGACAGGGGGCCACTGAAGCTTTCTTT
CASSPNQGQGATEAFF
>TRBV7-3|.|TRBJ2-3|TRBD2
TGTGCCAGCAGCACCGGGACTAGCCCTAGCACAGATACGCAGTATTTT
CASSTGTSPSTDTQYF
>TRBV30|many|TRBJ2-7|TRBD1
TGTGCCTGGAATCGACAGGGCCGTGCCTACGAGCAGTACTTC
CAWNRQGRAYEQYF
>TRBV7-2|.|TRBJ2-7|.
TGTGCCAGCAGCTTGAGCACGGGGACTTCCTACGAGCAGTACTTC
CASSLSTGTSYEQYF
>TRBV9|few|TRBJ1-2|.
TGTGCCAGCAGCGCGACAGGTGGTGGGAATGGCTACACCTTC
CASSATGGGNGYTF
>TRBV19|.|TRBJ1-2|TRBD1
TGTGCCAGCAACACGGGACAGGCGGGAAATTATGGCTACACCTTC
CASNTGQAGNYGYTF
>TRBV5-4|few|TRBJ2-1|TRBD2
TGTGCCAGCAGCTTGGCCGGGGCTAGCGGATACAATGAGCAGTTCTTC
CASSLAGASGYNEQFF
>TRBV5-1|.|TRBJ2-1|.
TGCGCCAGCAGCTTGGATATGAATGAGCAGTTCTTC
CASSLDMNEQFF
>TRBV18|few|TRBJ1-3|.
TGTGCCAGCTCACCCGCAGGACTCCACTCTGGAAACACCATATATTTT
CASSPAGLHSGNTIYF
>TRBV5-1|few|TRBJ1-1|TRBD1
TGCGCCAGCAGCTCCGGACAGGGCATGAACACTGAAGCTTTCTTT
CASSSGQGMNTEAFF
>TRBV6-6|.|TRBJ2-3|.
TGTGCCAGCAGTTACCGAGATACGCAGTATTTT
CASSYRDTQYF
>TRBV4-1|once|TRBJ1-4|.
TGCGCCAGCAGCCTCGGGGCGCCTAGGGGGGGGGAAAAACTGTTTTTT
CASSLGAPRGGEKLFF
>TRBV30|.|TRBJ1-5|.
TGTGCCTGGGGGGCTCCCGGACAGATATACAATCAGCCCCAGCATTTT
CAWGAPGQIYNQPQHF
>TRBV6-6|.|TRBJ1-1|.
TGTGCCAGCAGAGTCGCAGAGACCGGGGAAGCTTTCTTT
CASRVAETGEAFF
>TRBV30|few|TRBJ1-4|TRBD1
TGTGCCTGGAGCTCATACGCCGGGACAGGGCTCTTTAATGAAAAACTGTTTTTT
CAWSSYAGTGLFNEKLFF
>TRBV7-6|few|TRBJ2-7|.
TGTGCCAGCAGCCACCCCCCCGAGGGAACCTACGAGCAGTACTTC
CASSHPPEGTYEQYF
>TRBV5-4|.|TRBJ2-4|TRBD1
TGTGCCAGCAGCTACGGGACAGGACTAGCCAAAAACATTCAGTACTTC
CASSYGTGLAKNIQYF
>TRBV5-1|.|TRBJ2-7|.
TGCGCCAGCAGCTTGGATCCCAGACCAACGCGGAGCCGCGAGCAGTACTTC
CASSLDPRPTRSREQYF
>TRBV7-6|many|TRBJ2-1|TRBD2
TGTGCCAGCAGCTTATTTTTCCCGACTAGCGGGAACAATGAGCAGTTCTTC
CASSLFFPTSGNNEQFF
>TRBV19|.|TRBJ1-5|.
TGTGCCAGTTCCGGGACAAGGCCTCAGCCCCAGCATTTT
CASSGTRPQPQHF
>TRBV19|.|TRBJ2-7|TRBD2
TGTGCCAGTAGTGTGGCGGGAGGGCATTACGAGCAGTACTTC
CASSVAGGHYEQYF
>TRBV2|.|TRBJ1-5|.
TGTGCCAGCACGGCAGGGGATCAATCCGGCCCCCAGCCCCAGCATTTT
CASTAGDQSGPQPQHF
>TRBV5-6|many|TRBJ1-6|TRBD1
TGTGCCAGCAGCGAAGGGACAGGGAATTCACCCCTCCACTTT
CASSEGTGNSPLHF
>TRBV6-6|few|TRBJ1-1|.
TGTGCCAGCAGAGCTAAGCGGGTCGGAGCTTTCTTT
CASRAKRVGAFF
>TRBV29-1|.|TRBJ2-7|TRBD1
TGCAGCGCCCGAGGTGGGACAGGGCTTTTTTACGAGCAGTACTTC
CSARGGTGLFYEQYF